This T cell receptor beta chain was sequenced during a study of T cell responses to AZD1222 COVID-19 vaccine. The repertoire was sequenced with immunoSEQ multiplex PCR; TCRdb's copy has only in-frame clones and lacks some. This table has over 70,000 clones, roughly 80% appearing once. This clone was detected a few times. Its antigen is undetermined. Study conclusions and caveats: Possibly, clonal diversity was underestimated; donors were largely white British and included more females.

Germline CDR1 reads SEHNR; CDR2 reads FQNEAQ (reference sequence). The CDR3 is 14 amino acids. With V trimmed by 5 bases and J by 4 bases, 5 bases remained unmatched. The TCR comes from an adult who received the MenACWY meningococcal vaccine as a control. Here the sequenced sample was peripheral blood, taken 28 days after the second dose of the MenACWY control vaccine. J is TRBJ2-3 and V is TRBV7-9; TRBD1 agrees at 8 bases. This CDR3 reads CASSLDREADTQYF. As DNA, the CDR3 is TGTGCCAGCAGCCTGGACAGGGAAGCAGATACGCAGTATTTT.